Below, 9 T cell receptor beta chains from the same sample are listed, as sequenced in a study of T cells in Graves' hyperthyroidism and ophthalmopathy. The CDR3 regions of TCR beta were amplified from RNA transcripts. HTBI primers were used for first-round RT-PCR of the TCR CDR3. TCRdb passed the multiplex PCR reads through MiXCR, listing each CDR3 protein once. The data contain 500,000 to 600,000 distinct CDR3 sequences, under 60% of them singletons. The sequenced sample was peripheral blood or thyroid tissue (not recorded which). These receptors were obtained from a woman younger than 35 with Graves' hyperthyroidism.

This clonotype was observed many times. The V gene is TRBV15, the J gene TRBJ2-5, with D possibly matching TRBD2 (6 bases). CDR3 length: 15 residues. With 1 base removed from V and 0 bases from J, the gap between germline ends came to 9 bases. Germline CDR1 reads LNHNV; CDR2 reads YYDKDF (reference sequence). CDR3 DNA: TGTGCCACCAGCAGAGCCAGACTAGACCAAGAGACCCAGTACTTC. As protein: CATSRARLDQETQYF.

The CDR3 sequence: CSVRSYNEQYF. Written as DNA, the CDR3 is TGCAGCGTTCGGTCCTACAATGAGCAGTACTTC. V usage is TRBV29-1 and J usage is TRBJ2-7; D remains ambiguous. The CDR3 has 11 residues. CDR1 and CDR2 (germline): SQVTM, ANQGSEA. The V and J ends lost 5 bases and 7 bases respectively, with 12 bases between them.

The chain joins TRBV20-1 to TRBJ1-1; possibly TRBD1 for D (5 bases). The V and J ends lost 2 bases and 6 bases respectively, with 10 bases between them. Looked up from germline, CDR1 is DFQATT and CDR2 is SNEGSKA (reference sequence). The CDR3 consists of 12 residues. The CDR3 nucleotides read TGCAGTGCTAGACCAAGGGGACCTGAAGCTTTCTTT. Its protein product is CSARPRGPEAFF.

V usage is TRBV2 and J usage is TRBJ2-1; 9 nucleotides line up with TRBD2. The CDR3 is 15 amino acids. V lost 7 bases and J lost 3; bases outside the gene matches: 7. CDR1 and CDR2 from the germline V gene are SNHLY and FYNNEI. CDR3 protein: CASIETSGYYNEQFF. The CDR3 DNA follows: TGTGCCAGCATCGAGACTAGCGGTTACTACAATGAGCAGTTCTTC.

This clonotype appeared many times. The V call is TRBV4-1, the J call TRBJ1-5, with D unresolved. Germline V gene lookup returns CDR1 MGHRA and CDR2 YSYEKL. Between the trimmed V and J ends, which lost 1 base and 5 bases, there was a span of 6 bases. The CDR3 runs 13 residues. The CDR3 DNA reads as TGCGCCAGCAGCCAAGCTTATTATCAGCCCCAGCATTTT. Amino acids: CASSQAYYQPQHF.

Ten or more counts support this clonotype. The chain carries TRBV5-1 and TRBJ1-1; no reliable D call. V dropped 4 bases and J dropped 5 bases, with 18 bases sitting between them. In germline, CDR1 is SGHRS, CDR2 YFSETQ. The CDR3 extends over 15 amino acids. The CDR3 protein is CASSGEYGVGTEAFF. The CDR3 nucleotides read TGCGCCAGCAGCGGGGAGTATGGGGTTGGAACTGAAGCTTTCTTT.

The chain links TRBV19 to TRBJ1-5; D call uncertain. This CDR3 is 15 amino acids long. Germline V gives CDR1 LNHDA, CDR2 SQIVND (reference sequence). V was clipped by 7 bases and J by 4 bases, with 17 bases between them. CDR3 DNA sequence: TGTGCCAGTACCCTGGGCACCCGAGCGAATCAGCCCCAGCATTTT. Its protein product is CASTLGTRANQPQHF. The full variable domain, with the rest looked up from reference TRBV19 and TRBJ1-5, is DGGITQSPKYLFRKEGQNVTLSCEQNLNHDAMYWYRQDPGQGLRLIYYSQIVNDFQKGDIAEGYSVSREKKESFPLTVTSAQKNPTAFYLCASTLGTRANQPQHFGDGTRLSIL.

This rearrangement joins TRBV20-1 to TRBJ2-7; TRBD2 is a possible D gene (6 bases). Trimming left V 8 bases short and J 2 bases short, with 13 bases between. CDR1 and CDR2 from the germline V gene are DFQATT and SNEGSKA (reference sequence). The length of the CDR3 is 12 residues. DNA of the CDR3: TGCAGTACGAGGGAGGCGACCTACGAGCAGTACTTC. It specifies CSTREATYEQYF.

The sample holds many counts of this clonotype. This chain links TRBV12-3 or TRBV12-4 with TRBJ1-5; weak D call: TRBD1 (6 bases). The V and J ends lost 3 bases and 9 bases respectively, with 12 bases between them. This CDR3 has 13 amino acids. Written as DNA, the CDR3 is TGTGCCAGCAGTTTGATACAGGGCGCGCCCCAGCATTTT. Amino acid sequence: CASSLIQGAPQHF.